Each of the 12 T cell receptor beta chains below was sequenced from the same sample in a study of T cell repertoires in cytomegalovirus infection. MiXCR, run by TCRdb on the reads, gives a single entry per CDR3 protein. The sample holds fewer than 700,000 distinct CDR3 sequences, 20% to 25% seen once. What was sequenced was CD8+ T cells from PBMCs. These receptors all stem from a human donor in good health (CMV status not recorded). Some clones in this sample may be carry-over from other donors' samples.

This clonotype was seen a handful of times. The rearrangement links TRBV7-6 to TRBJ2-1, with 11 bases identical to TRBD1. The CDR3 runs to 16 residues. V was clipped by 5 bases and J by 6 bases; unmatched bases: 9. From germline, CDR1 is SGHVS and CDR2 FNYEAQ. This CDR3 reads CASSPGTGGRGNEQFF. In DNA, the CDR3 is TGTGCCAGCAGCCCCGGGACAGGGGGTAGGGGCAATGAGCAGTTCTTC.

This chain links TRBV29-1 with TRBJ1-1; D not resolved. V was pared by 0 bases and J by 11 bases, with 7 bases between. CDR3 size: 10 residues. Looked up from germline, CDR1 is SQVTM and CDR2 is ANQGSEA. CDR3 residues: CSVEESQAFF. CDR3 bases: TGCAGCGTTGAAGAATCACAGGCTTTCTTT.

This clonotype showed up many times. This sequence joins TRBV7-8 and TRBJ2-7; the D gene is possibly TRBD1 (7 bases). Germline V gene sequence: CDR1 SGHVS, CDR2 FQNEAQ. This CDR3 contains 15 residues. Trimming cost V 2 bases and J 2 bases, with 13 bases left between them. CDR3 nucleotide sequence: TGTGCCAGCAGCTTACAACAGGGGAGGACCTACGAGCAGTACGTC. Amino acids: CASSLQQGRTYEQYV.

V and J are TRBV5-1 and TRBJ2-2; 7 bases match TRBD1. V gave up 7 bases and J gave up 4 bases; unmatched junction bases: 4. Per the germline V gene, CDR1 is SGHRS and CDR2 is YFSETQ. CDR3 length equals 13 residues. The CDR3 loop is CASRDSGTGELFF. DNA for the CDR3: TGCGCCAGCCGGGACAGTGGCACCGGGGAGCTGTTTTTT. The entire variable domain, with the rest obtained from reference TRBV5-1 and TRBJ2-2, is as follows: KAGVTQTPRYLIKTRGQQVTLSCSPISGHRSVSWYQQTPGQGLQFLFEYFSETQRNKGNFPGRFSGRQFSNSRSEMNVSTLELGDSALYLCASRDSGTGELFFGEGSRLTVL.

In the case of this clonotype: A much larger clone is a single base away; this may be a read error. This chain joins TRBV7-8 and TRBJ2-5, with 7 bases that match TRBD1. The CDR3 extends over 14 amino acids. Germline V gives CDR1 SGHVS, CDR2 FQNEAQ. For the CDR3, the DNA is TGTGTCAGCAGCGCGGCAGGGGGTGTCGAGACCCAGTACTTC. This gives the protein CVSSAAGGVETQYF.

In this sample, this clonotype turned up many times. The chain has TRBV7-6 and TRBJ2-7; no clear D. Germline V gives CDR1 SGHVS, CDR2 FNYEAQ. The length of the CDR3 is 12 residues. Trimming took off 4 bases at V and 9 bases at J, with 13 bases between the two ends. This chain's CDR3 is CASSSDPTGQYF. The CDR3 region has the DNA TGTGCCAGCAGCTCCGACCCCACGGGGCAGTACTTC. The full variable domain, its missing parts supplied by reference TRBV7-6 and TRBJ2-7, is GAGVSQSPRYKVTKRGQDVALRCDPISGHVSLYWYRQALGQGPEFLTYFNYEAQQDKSGLPNDRFSAERPEGSISTLTIQRTEQRDSAMYRCASSSDPTGQYFGPGTRLTVT.

About this clonotype: Its ends do not fully match the called genes, so a read error is possible. The chain has TRBV10-3 and TRBJ2-3; the D gene could be TRBD1 or TRBD2 (5 bases each). The CDR3 is 14 amino acids. CDR1 and CDR2 (germline): ENHRY, SYGVKD. The CDR3 loop is CAISGSPSTGTQYF. Written as DNA, the CDR3 is TGTGCCATCAGTGGTAGCCCTAGCACAGGTACGCAGTATTTT.

There are many counts of this clonotype. The chain links TRBV19 to TRBJ2-1, with TRBD1 matching 8 bases. Germline V CDR1 and CDR2: LNHDA, SQIVND (reference sequence). CDR3 length: 14 residues. Trimming at V came to 9 bases and at J to 4 bases, leaving 8 bases not matched to a gene. The CDR3 sequence: CASYPGGAYNEQFF. DNA for the CDR3: TGTGCCAGCTACCCAGGGGGCGCGTACAATGAGCAGTTCTTC.

This clonotype was counted many times. The CDR3 DNA sequence: TGTGCCAGCAGCGCCCCGGGACACAAAAGGGCGGCCCAGTACTTC. Its translation is CASSAPGHKRAAQYF. The J gene is TRBJ2-5, the V gene TRBV7-3; D perhaps matches TRBD1 (6 bases). Deletions cut 5 bases from V and 9 bases from J, with 22 bases between. Germline lookup yields CDR1 SGHTA and CDR2 FQGTGA. The CDR3 spans 15 residues.

The V and J genes are TRBV10-2 and TRBJ2-3, with a possible D match to TRBD2 (6 bases). CDR3 length: 15 residues. Per the germline V gene, CDR1 is WSHSY and CDR2 is SAAADI. The ends were cut back, 4 bases at V and 4 bases at J, with 15 bases in the middle. CDR3 DNA sequence: TGCGCCAGCAGTGTAGCCGGGGGAGGAGCAGATACGCAGTATTTT. It is translated as CASSVAGGGADTQYF.

V and J are TRBV4-1 and TRBJ1-4; TRBD1 matches at 9 bases. The germline V gene has CDR1 MGHRA and CDR2 YSYEKL. The CDR3 covers 14 residues. V gave up 6 bases and J gave up 8 bases; unmatched junction bases: 7. The CDR3 region has the DNA TGCGCCAGCAGAGAACAGGGGGCAGGAGAAAAACTGTTTTTT. It translates to CASREQGAGEKLFF.

This clonotype was counted between two and nine times. CDR3 loop: CASSIFRADTEAFF. CDR3 DNA: TGTGCCAGCAGCATTTTCCGGGCGGACACTGAAGCTTTCTTT. This rearrangement joins TRBV27 to TRBJ1-1, with D uncertain. This CDR3 spans 14 amino acids. Germline V gene lookup returns CDR1 MNHEY and CDR2 SMNVEV (reference sequence). The V end lost 6 bases, the J end lost 3 bases, and 14 bases lay between the germline ends.